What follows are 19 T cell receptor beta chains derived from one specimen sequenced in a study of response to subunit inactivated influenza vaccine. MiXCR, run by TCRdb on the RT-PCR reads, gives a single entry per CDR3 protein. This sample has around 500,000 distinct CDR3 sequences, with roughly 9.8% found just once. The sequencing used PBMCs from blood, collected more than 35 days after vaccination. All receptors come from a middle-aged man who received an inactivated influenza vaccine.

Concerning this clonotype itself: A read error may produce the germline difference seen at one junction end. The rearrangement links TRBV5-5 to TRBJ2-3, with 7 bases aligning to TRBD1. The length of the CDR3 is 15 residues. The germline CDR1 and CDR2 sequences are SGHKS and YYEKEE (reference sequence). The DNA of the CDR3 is TGTGCCAACAGCTCCCGACAGGGTTTAACAGATACGCAGTATTTT. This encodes CANSSRQGLTDTQYF. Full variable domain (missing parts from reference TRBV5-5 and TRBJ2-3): DAGVTQSPTHLIKTRGQQVTLRCSPISGHKSVSWYQQVLGQGPQFIFQYYEKEERGRGNFPDRFSARQFPNYSSELNVNALLLGDSALYLCANSSRQGLTDTQYFGPGTRLTVL.

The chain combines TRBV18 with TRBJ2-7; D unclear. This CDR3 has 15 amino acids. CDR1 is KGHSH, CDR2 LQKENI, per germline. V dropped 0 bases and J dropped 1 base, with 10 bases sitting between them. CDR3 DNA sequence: TGTGCCAGCTCACCACCGGTAGTAGAGTCCTACGAGCAGTACTTC. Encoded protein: CASSPPVVESYEQYF.

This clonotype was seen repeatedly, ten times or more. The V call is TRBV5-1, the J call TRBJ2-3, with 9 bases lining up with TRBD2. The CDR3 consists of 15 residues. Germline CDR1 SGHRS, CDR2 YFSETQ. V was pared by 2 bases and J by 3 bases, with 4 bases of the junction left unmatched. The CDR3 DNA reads TGCGCCAGCAGCTTAGGCAGCGGGGGGACAGATACGCAGTATTTT. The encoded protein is CASSLGSGGTDTQYF.

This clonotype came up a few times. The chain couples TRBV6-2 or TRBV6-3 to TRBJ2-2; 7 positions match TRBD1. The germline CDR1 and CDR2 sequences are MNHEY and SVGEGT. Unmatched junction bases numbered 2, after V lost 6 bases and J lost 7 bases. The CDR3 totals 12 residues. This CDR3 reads CASRQGIGELFF. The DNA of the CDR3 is TGTGCCAGCAGACAGGGGATCGGGGAGCTGTTTTTT.

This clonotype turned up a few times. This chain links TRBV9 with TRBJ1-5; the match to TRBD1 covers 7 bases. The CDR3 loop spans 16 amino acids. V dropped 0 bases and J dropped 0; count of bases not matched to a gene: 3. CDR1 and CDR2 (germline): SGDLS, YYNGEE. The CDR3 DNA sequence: TGTGCCAGCAGCGTAGCGACAGGGAATAGCAATCAGCCCCAGCATTTT. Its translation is CASSVATGNSNQPQHF.

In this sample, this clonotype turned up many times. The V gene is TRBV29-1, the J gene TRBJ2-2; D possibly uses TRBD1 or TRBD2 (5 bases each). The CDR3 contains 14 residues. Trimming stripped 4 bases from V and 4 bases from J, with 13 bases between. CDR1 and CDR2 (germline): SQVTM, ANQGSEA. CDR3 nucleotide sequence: TGCAGCGTTGGATCGGGGCACTCCACCGGGGAGCTGTTTTTT. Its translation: CSVGSGHSTGELFF.

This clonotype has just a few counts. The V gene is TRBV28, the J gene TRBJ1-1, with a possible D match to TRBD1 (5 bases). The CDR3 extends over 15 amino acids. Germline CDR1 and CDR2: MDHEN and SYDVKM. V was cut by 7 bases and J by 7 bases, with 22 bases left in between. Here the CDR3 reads CASTGGPNQGNEAFF. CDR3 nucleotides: TGTGCCAGCACTGGCGGACCAAATCAGGGCAATGAAGCTTTCTTT.

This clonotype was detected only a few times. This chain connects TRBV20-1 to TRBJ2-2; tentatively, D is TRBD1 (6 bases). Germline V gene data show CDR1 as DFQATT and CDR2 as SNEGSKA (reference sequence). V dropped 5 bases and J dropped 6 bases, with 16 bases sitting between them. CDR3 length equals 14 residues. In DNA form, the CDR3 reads TGCAGTGCTTCTAGACAGGAAAGGGCCGGGGAGCTGTTTTTT. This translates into CSASRQERAGELFF.

CDR3 DNA sequence: TGTGCCAGCAGTGACAGGGGGCGAGGCACAGATACGCAGTATTTT. This codes for CASSDRGRGTDTQYF. The V and J genes are TRBV6-1 and TRBJ2-3; 8 nucleotides align to TRBD1. The germline V gene has CDR1 MNHNS and CDR2 SASEGT. The CDR3 totals 15 residues. V dropped 3 bases and J dropped 1; count of bases not matched to a gene: 3.

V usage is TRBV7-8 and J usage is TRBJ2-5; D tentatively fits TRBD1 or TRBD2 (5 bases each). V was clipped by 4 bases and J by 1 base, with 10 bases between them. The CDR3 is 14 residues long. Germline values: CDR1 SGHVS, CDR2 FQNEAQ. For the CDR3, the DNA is TGTGCCAGCAGCTGGCCCGGGACCCAAGAGACCCAGTACTTC. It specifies CASSWPGTQETQYF. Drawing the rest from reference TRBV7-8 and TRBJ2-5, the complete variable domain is GAGVSQSPRYKVAKRGQDVALRCDPISGHVSLFWYQQALGQGPEFLTYFQNEAQLDKSGLPSDRFFAERPEGSVSTLKIQRTQQEDSAVYLCASSWPGTQETQYFGPGTRLLVL.

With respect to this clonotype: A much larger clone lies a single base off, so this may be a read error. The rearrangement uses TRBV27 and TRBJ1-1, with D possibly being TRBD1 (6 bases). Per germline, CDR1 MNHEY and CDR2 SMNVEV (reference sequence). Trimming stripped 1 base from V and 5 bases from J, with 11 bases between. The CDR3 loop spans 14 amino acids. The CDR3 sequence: CASSLWRTETEAFF. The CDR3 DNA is TGTGCCAGCAGTTTATGGAGGACAGAGACTGAAGCTTTCTTT.

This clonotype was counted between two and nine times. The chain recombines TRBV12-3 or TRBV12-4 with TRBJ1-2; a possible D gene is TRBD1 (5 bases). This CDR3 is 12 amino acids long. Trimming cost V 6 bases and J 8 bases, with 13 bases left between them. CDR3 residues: CASSSSGGGYTF. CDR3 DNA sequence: TGTGCCAGCAGCTCATCGGGGGGAGGCTACACCTTC.

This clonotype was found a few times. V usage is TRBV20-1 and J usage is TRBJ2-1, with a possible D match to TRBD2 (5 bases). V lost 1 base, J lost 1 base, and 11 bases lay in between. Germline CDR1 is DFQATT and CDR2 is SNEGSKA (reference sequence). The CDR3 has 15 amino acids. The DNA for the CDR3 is TGCAGTGCTAGAGTGGACGGGAAATCCTACAATGAGCAGTTCTTC. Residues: CSARVDGKSYNEQFF.

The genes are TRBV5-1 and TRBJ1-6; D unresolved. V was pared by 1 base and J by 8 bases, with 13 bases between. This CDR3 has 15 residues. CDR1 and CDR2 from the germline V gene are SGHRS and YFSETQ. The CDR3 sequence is CASSLRTGSDSPLHF. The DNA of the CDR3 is TGCGCCAGCAGCTTGAGGACGGGTAGCGATTCACCCCTCCACTTT.

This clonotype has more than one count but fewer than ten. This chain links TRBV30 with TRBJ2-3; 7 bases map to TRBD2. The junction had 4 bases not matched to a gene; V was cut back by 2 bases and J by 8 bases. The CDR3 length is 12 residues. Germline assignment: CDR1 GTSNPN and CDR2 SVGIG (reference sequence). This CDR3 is CAWSPGGGTQYF. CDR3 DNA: TGTGCCTGGAGTCCGGGAGGTGGTACGCAGTATTTT.

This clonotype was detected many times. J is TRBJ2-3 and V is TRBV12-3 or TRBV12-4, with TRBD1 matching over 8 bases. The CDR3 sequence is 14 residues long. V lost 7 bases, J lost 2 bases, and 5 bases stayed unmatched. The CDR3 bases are TGTGCCAGCACCCCGGACAGGGTCACAGATACGCAGTATTTT. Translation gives CASTPDRVTDTQYF.

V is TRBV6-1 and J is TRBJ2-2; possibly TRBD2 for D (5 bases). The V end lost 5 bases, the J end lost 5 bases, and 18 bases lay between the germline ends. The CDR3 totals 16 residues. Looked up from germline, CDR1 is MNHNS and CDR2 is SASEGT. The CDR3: CASSLRASSLTGELFF. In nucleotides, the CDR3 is TGTGCCAGCAGTCTCCGGGCTAGCAGCCTAACCGGGGAGCTGTTTTTT.

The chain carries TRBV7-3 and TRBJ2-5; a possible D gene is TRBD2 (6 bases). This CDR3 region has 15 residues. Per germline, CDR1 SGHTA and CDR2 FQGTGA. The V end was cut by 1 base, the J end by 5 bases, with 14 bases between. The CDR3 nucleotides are TGTGCCAGCAGCTTAATCGGGAGTGTCCGGGAGACCCAGTACTTC. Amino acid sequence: CASSLIGSVRETQYF.

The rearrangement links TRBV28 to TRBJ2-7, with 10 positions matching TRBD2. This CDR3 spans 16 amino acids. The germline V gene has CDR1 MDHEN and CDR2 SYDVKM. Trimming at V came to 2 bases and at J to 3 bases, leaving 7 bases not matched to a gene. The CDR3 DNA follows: TGTGCCAGCAGTTTAGAGATCGCTAGCGGGGGCTACGAGCAGTACTTC. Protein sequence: CASSLEIASGGYEQYF. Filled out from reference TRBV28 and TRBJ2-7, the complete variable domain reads DVKVTQSSRYLVKRTGEKVFLECVQDMDHENMFWYRQDPGLGLRLIYFSYDVKMKEKGDIPEGYSVSREKKERFSLILESASTNQTSMYLCASSLEIASGGYEQYFGPGTRLTVT.